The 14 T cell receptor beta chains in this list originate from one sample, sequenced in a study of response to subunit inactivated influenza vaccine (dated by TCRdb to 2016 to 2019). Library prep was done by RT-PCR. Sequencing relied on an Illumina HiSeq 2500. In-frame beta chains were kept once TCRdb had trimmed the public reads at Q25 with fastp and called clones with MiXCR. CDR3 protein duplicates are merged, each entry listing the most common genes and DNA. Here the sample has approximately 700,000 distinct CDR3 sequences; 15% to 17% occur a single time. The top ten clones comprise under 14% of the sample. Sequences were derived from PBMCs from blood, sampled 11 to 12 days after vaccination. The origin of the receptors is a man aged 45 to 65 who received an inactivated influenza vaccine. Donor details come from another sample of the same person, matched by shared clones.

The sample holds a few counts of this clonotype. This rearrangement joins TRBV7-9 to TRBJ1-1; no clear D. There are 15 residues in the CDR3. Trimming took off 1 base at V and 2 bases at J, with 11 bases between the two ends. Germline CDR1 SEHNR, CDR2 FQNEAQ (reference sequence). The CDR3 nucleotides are TGTGCCAGCAGCTTAGGAAACGGACTAAACACTGAAGCTTTCTTT. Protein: CASSLGNGLNTEAFF. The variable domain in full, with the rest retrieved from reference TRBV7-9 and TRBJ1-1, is DTGVSQNPRHKITKRGQNVTFRCDPISEHNRLYWYRQTLGQGPEFLTYFQNEAQLEKSRLLSDRFSAERPKGSFSTLEIQRTEQGDSAMYLCASSLGNGLNTEAFFGQGTRLTVV.

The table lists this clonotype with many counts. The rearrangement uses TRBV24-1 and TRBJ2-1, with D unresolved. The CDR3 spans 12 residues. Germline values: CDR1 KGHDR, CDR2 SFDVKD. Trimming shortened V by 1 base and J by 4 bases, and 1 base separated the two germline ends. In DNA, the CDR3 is TGTGCCACCAGTGATTTTTACAATGAGCAGTTCTTC. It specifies CATSDFYNEQFF.

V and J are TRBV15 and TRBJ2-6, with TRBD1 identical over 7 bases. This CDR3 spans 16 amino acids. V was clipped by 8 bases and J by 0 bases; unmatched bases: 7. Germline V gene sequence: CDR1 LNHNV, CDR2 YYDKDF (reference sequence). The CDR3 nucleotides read TGTGCCACCTGTCCCGACAGGGTCTCTGGGGCCAACGTCCTGACTTTC. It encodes CATCPDRVSGANVLTF.

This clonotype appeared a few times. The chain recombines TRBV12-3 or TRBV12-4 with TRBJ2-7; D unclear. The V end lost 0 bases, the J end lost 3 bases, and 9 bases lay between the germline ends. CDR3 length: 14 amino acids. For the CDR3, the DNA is TGTGCCAGCAGTTTAGCGGCGGCAGACTACGAGCAGTACTTC. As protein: CASSLAAADYEQYF.

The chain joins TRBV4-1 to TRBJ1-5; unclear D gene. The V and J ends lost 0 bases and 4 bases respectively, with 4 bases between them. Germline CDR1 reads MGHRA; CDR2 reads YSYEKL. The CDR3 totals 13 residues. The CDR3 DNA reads TGCGCCAGCAGCCAAGATGAGAATCAGCCCCAGCATTTT. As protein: CASSQDENQPQHF.

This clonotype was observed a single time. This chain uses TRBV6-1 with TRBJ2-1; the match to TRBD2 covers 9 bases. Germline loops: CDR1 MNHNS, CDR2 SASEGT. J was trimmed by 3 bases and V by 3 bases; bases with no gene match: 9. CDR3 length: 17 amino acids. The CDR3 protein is CASSDSVAGELYNEQFF. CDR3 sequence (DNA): TGTGCCAGCAGTGATTCGGTAGCGGGAGAACTCTACAATGAGCAGTTCTTC.

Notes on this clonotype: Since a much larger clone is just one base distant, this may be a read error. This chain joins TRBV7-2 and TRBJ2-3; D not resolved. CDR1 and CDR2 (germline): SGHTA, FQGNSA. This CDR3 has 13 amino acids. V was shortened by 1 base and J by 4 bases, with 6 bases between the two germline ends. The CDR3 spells CASSLGWADTQYF. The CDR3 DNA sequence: TGTGCCAGCAGCTTAGGTTGGGCAGATACGCAGTATTTT.

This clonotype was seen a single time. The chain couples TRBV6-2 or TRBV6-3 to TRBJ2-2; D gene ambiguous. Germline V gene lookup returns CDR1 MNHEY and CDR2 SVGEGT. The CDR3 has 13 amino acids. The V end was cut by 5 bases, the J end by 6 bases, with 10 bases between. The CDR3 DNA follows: TGTGCCAGCAGTCCCACCGCGTCCGGGGAGCTGTTTTTT. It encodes CASSPTASGELFF.

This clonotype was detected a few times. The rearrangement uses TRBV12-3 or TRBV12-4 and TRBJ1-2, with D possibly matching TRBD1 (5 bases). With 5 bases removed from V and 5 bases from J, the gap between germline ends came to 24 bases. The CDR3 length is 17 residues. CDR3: CASSPPGVGGGYYGYTF. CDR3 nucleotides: TGTGCCAGCAGTCCACCTGGAGTCGGTGGGGGATATTATGGCTACACCTTC.

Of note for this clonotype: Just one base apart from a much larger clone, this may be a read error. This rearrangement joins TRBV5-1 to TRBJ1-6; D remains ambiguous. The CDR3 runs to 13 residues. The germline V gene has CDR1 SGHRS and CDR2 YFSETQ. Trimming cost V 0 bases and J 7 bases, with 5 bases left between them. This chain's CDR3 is CASSLAENSPLHF. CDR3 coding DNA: TGCGCCAGCAGCTTGGCCGAGAATTCACCCCTCCACTTT. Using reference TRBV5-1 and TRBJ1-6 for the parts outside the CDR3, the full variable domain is KAGVTQTPRYLIKTRGQQVTLSCSPISGHRSVSWYQQTPGQGLQFLFEYFSETQRNKGNFPGRFSGRQFSNSRSEMNVSTLELGDSALYLCASSLAENSPLHFGNGTRLTVT.

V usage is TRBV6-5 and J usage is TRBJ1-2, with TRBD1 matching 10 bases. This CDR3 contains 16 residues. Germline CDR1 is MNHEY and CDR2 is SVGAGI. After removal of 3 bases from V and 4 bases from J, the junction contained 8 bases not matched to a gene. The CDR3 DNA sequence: TGTGCCAGCAGTTATGGGGGACAGGGGAGTACCTATGGCTACACCTTC. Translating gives CASSYGGQGSTYGYTF.

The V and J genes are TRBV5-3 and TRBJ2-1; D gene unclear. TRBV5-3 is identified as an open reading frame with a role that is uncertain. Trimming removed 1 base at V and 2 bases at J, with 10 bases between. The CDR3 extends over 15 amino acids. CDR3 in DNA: TGTGCCAGAAGCTTGTGGGAAGGGACCTACAATGAGCAGTTCTTC. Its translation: CARSLWEGTYNEQFF.

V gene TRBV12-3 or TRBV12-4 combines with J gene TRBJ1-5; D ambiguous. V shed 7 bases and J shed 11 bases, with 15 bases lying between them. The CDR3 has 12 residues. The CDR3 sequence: CASTEPGEAQHF. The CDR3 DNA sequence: TGTGCCAGCACTGAGCCCGGGGAGGCCCAGCATTTT.

The CDR3 region is CASSTSGQLGDGYTF. The CDR3 bases are TGTGCCAGCAGTACCTCGGGACAGCTGGGTGATGGCTACACCTTC. This sequence joins TRBV12-3 or TRBV12-4 and TRBJ1-2, with 7 bases fitting TRBD1. This CDR3 is 15 amino acids long. With 5 bases clipped from V and 6 bases from J, the junction kept 12 bases outside the gene matches.